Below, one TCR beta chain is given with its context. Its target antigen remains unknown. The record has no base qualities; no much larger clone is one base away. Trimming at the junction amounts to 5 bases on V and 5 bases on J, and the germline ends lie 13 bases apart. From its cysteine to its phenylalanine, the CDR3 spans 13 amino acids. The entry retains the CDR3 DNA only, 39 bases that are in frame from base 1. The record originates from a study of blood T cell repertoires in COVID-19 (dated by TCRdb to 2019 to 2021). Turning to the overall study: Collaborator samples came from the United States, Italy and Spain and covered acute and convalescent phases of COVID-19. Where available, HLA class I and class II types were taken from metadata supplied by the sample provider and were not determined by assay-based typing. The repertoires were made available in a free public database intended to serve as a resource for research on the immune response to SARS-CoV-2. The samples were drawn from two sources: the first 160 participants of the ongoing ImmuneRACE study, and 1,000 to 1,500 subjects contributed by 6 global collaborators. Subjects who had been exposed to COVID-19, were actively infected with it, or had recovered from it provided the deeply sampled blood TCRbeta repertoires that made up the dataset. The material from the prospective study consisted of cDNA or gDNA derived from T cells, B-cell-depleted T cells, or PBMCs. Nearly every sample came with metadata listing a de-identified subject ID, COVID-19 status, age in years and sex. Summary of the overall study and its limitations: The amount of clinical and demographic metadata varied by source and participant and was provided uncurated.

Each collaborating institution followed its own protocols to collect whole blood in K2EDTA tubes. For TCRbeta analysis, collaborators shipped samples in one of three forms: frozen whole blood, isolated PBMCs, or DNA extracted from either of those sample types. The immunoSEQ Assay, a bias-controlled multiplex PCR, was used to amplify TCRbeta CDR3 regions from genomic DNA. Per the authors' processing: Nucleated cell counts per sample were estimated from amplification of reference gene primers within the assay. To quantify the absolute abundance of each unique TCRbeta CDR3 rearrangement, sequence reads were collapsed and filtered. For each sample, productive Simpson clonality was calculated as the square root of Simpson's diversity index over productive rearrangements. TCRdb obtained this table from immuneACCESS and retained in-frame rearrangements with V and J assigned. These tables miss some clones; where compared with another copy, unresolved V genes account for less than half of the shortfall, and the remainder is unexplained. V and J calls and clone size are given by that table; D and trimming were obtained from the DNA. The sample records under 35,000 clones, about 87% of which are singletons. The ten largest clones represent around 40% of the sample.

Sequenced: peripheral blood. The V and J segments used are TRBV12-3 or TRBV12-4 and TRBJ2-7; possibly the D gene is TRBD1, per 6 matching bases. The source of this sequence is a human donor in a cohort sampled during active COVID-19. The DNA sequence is TGTGCCAGCAGTCAAATCAGGGGCCACGAGCAGTACTTC. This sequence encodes CASSQIRGHEQYF.